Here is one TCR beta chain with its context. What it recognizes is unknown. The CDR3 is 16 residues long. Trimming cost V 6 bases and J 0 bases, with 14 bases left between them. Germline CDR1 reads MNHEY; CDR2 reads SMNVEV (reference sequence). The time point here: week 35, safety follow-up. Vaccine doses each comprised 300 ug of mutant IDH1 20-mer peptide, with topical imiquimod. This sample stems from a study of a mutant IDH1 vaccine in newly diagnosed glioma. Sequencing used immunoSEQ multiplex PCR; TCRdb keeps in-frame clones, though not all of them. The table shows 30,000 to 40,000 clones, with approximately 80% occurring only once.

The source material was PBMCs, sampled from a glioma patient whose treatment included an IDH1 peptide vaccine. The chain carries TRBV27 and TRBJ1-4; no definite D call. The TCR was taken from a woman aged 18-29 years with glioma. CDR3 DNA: TGTGCCAGCAGCCCTGTCAGCGCTGCAACTAATGAAAAACTGTTTTTT. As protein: CASSPVSAATNEKLFF.